The entry below gives a single T cell receptor (beta chain) sequence along with its context. Its antigen specificity is not known. No base-level quality is on record; no much larger clone is a single base apart. TCRdb shows the sequencer as Illumina HiSeq 2500. TCR beta libraries were prepared by quantitative 5'-RACE with molecular barcodes. Per the source publication's procedure: To identify disease-linked TCR variants, a new computational method was used, one built on a probabilistic model of VDJ rearrangement. Starting from the raw public reads, TCRdb applied fastp trimming at Q25, assembled clones with MiXCR and retained in-frame beta chains. Each entry is one CDR3 protein sequence, shown with its most common DNA and genes. The V and J calls and clone size are TCRdb's, not the authors'. This sample has hundreds of thousands of distinct CDR3 sequences in its table, and roughly 24% of those were observed once. The ten largest make up 5% to 7.5% of the sample.

The source of the sample is a study of CD8 T cells in ankylosing spondylitis (dated by TCRdb to 2016 to 2017). Concerning the study at large: T cell receptor beta repertoires were profiled in healthy donors and ankylosing spondylitis patients so that disease-linked TCR variants could be found. The full study cohort was made up of approximately 27 ankylosing spondylitis patients and 95 to 130 healthy donors. Peripheral blood samples were taken, and synovial fluid was additionally collected from ankylosing spondylitis patients.

A distance of 8 bases separates the germline ends of V and J, which lose 4 bases and 4 bases respectively. Its CDR3 holds 13 amino acids, cysteine through phenylalanine. The CDR3 DNA has 39 bases and is translated from base 1. Results and caveats for the whole study, not just this receptor: The disease-linked clones had a CD8+ phenotype and were found at relatively low frequencies in peripheral blood. Some of the motif variants had been reported before in the synovial fluid and blood of reactive arthritis patients, a finding that suggests common disease-initiation mechanisms. Significant enrichment of the disease-linked clones was reported in matched synovial fluid samples from ankylosing spondylitis patients. Blood from ankylosing spondylitis patients appeared to be characterized by a TCR beta motif made up of several highly homologous amino acid variants.

Sequenced input: blood, either unsorted or a sorted T cell fraction (not recorded which). This TCR came from a male donor with ankylosing spondylitis or in good health (not recorded which). The receptor chain draws on TRBV12-3 or TRBV12-4 and TRBJ2-1; the D gene is unclear. The sequenced DNA is TGTGCCAGCAGTTCAGACGGTTACAATGAGCAGTTCTTC. This yields the protein CASSSDGYNEQFF.